A single sample is the source of the 21 T cell receptor beta chains below, sequenced in a study of T-cell memory formation after mild COVID-19. TCRdb reprocessed the 5' RACE reads via MiXCR and lists one record per CDR3 protein. This sample carries 150,000 to 200,000 distinct CDR3 sequences, about 28% of them seen once, and the ten largest clones take around 13%. Sequenced input: PBMCs or a T cell subset sorted from them (not recorded which). Receptors were obtained from an adult woman who had mild COVID-19 (a few samples of this study predate the infection). Cell type and time point are not known.

J is TRBJ1-2 and V is TRBV12-3 or TRBV12-4; no firm D call. V was trimmed by 6 bases and J by 5 bases, leaving 7 bases between them. The length of the CDR3 is 11 residues. This chain's CDR3 is CASRKGYGYTF. In DNA, the CDR3 is TGTGCCAGCAGGAAAGGGTATGGCTACACCTTC.

V gene TRBV7-8 combines with J gene TRBJ2-1; D is ambiguous. V lost 5 bases to trimming and J lost 1 base, with 6 bases between them. The CDR3 runs 13 residues. Germline V gives CDR1 SGHVS, CDR2 FQNEAQ. CDR3 DNA: TGTGCCAGCAGCCCTCAATCCTACAATGAGCAGTTCTTC. Amino acid sequence: CASSPQSYNEQFF.

The chain recombines TRBV7-9 with TRBJ2-1; 9 bases map to TRBD1. The V gene end was trimmed by 4 bases and the J gene end by 6 bases; junction bases not matched to a gene: 4. This CDR3 is built from 14 residues. Per germline, CDR1 SEHNR and CDR2 FQNEAQ (reference sequence). In nucleotides, the CDR3 is TGTGCCAGCAGCTGGGACAGGGCAGGCAATGAGCAGTTCTTC. Translation gives CASSWDRAGNEQFF.

J is TRBJ1-2 and V is TRBV12-3 or TRBV12-4; 12 bases align to TRBD1. CDR3 length equals 17 residues. Trimming cost V 6 bases and J 4 bases; bases outside gene matches: 12. The CDR3 nucleotides read TGTGCCAGCAGCTTCCCCGGGACAGGGGGCGCAAGCTATGGCTACACCTTC. Encoded protein: CASSFPGTGGASYGYTF.

The chain carries TRBV30 and TRBJ2-6; D not certain. This CDR3 spans 16 amino acids. Germline CDR1 and CDR2: GTSNPN and SVGIG (reference sequence). The V end was cut by 3 bases, the J end by 0 bases, with 12 bases between. DNA for the CDR3: TGTGCCTGGAGAAAAGACGCTAGCTCTGGGGCCAACGTCCTGACTTTC. Translating gives CAWRKDASSGANVLTF.

V gene TRBV19 combines with J gene TRBJ2-5; no clear D. V dropped 2 bases and J dropped 7 bases, with 11 bases sitting between them. The germline V gene has CDR1 LNHDA and CDR2 SQIVND (reference sequence). The CDR3 consists of 13 residues. In DNA form, the CDR3 reads TGTGCCAGTAGTATAAGAGGTGTAGTGACCCAGTACTTC. Translation: CASSIRGVVTQYF.

A few counts support this clonotype. The rearrangement uses TRBV5-8 and TRBJ1-1, with a tentative D call TRBD1 (5 bases). The CDR3 runs 11 residues. V lost 4 bases, J lost 8 bases, and 9 bases lay in between. Germline CDR1 is SGHTS and CDR2 is YDEGEE. Written as DNA, the CDR3 is TGTGCCAGCAGCCTGGGACGGGAAGCTTTCTTT. This encodes CASSLGREAFF. The whole variable domain, filled in from reference TRBV5-8 and TRBJ1-1, reads EAGVTQSPTHLIKTRGQQATLRCSPISGHTSVYWYQQALGLGLQFLLWYDEGEERNRGNFPPRFSGRQFPNYSSELNVNALELEDSALYLCASSLGREAFFGQGTRLTVV.

This clonotype was detected a few times. The chain employs TRBV18 and TRBJ2-1; D is uncertain. Germline values: CDR1 KGHSH, CDR2 LQKENI. There are 19 residues in the CDR3. V was pared by 0 bases and J by 0 bases, with 18 bases between. The CDR3 nucleotides read TGTGCCAGCTCACCACCTGCTATTGCCCTAGTGAGCTCCTACAATGAGCAGTTCTTC. Encoded protein: CASSPPAIALVSSYNEQFF.

The rearrangement joins TRBV4-1 to TRBJ2-3; possible D gene TRBD2, 5 bases. CDR1 is MGHRA, CDR2 YSYEKL, per germline. The CDR3 covers 16 residues. Deletions cut 2 bases from V and 4 bases from J, with 16 bases between. The CDR3 nucleotides read TGCGCCAGCAGCCAAACAAGCGGCCAGCTTCCAGATACGCAGTATTTT. Translating it yields CASSQTSGQLPDTQYF.

The chain couples TRBV11-2 to TRBJ2-3; TRBD2 matches at 10 bases. Germline loops: CDR1 SGHAT, CDR2 FQNNGV. Losses at the gene ends were 2 bases for V and 2 bases for J; bases not matched to a gene: 4. CDR3 length equals 16 residues. The CDR3 DNA reads TGTGCCAGCAGCTTAAGGCTAGCGGGGGCCACAGATACGCAGTATTTT. Translation gives CASSLRLAGATDTQYF.

A few counts support this clonotype. The chain employs TRBV15 and TRBJ2-2, with D tentatively TRBD2 (6 bases). CDR3 length: 14 residues. Germline CDR1 reads LNHNV; CDR2 reads YYDKDF (reference sequence). Trimming removed 5 bases from V and 0 bases from J, with 7 bases in between. The CDR3, as DNA: TGTGCCACCAGCTCGGGGGCGAACACCGGGGAGCTGTTTTTT. Protein product: CATSSGANTGELFF.

This clonotype was detected a few times. CDR3 residues: CASSASRGADGYTF. The CDR3 DNA reads TGTGCCAGCAGCGCAAGCCGGGGGGCGGATGGCTACACCTTC. The chain is built from TRBV11-2 and TRBJ1-2; possible D gene TRBD1, 6 bases. This CDR3 region has 14 residues. V lost 5 bases to trimming and J lost 6 bases, with 16 bases between them. The germline V gene has CDR1 SGHAT and CDR2 FQNNGV.

The genes are TRBV11-2 and TRBJ2-1, with 7 positions matching TRBD1. J lost 7 bases, V lost 0 bases, and 6 bases had no gene match. Looked up from germline, CDR1 is SGHAT and CDR2 is FQNNGV. The CDR3 spans 15 residues. The CDR3 here is CASSLEGGAVNEQFF. The DNA of the CDR3 is TGTGCCAGCAGCTTAGAAGGGGGCGCGGTAAATGAGCAGTTCTTC.

In its sample, this clonotype was seen a few times. The genes are TRBV5-5 and TRBJ2-3, with 14 bases lining up with TRBD2. CDR1 is SGHKS, CDR2 YYEKEE, per germline (reference sequence). V trimming: 4 bases; J trimming: 1 base; junction bases outside the gene matches: 2. The CDR3 has 16 amino acids. The CDR3 here is CASSEGLAGGTDTQYF. The CDR3 nucleotides are TGTGCCAGCAGCGAGGGACTAGCGGGGGGCACAGATACGCAGTATTTT.

This clonotype was observed a single time. The V call is TRBV5-1, the J call TRBJ2-1; D possibly corresponds to TRBD1 (6 bases). CDR3 length equals 15 residues. From germline, CDR1 is SGHRS and CDR2 YFSETQ. Trimming took off 3 bases at V and 4 bases at J, with 14 bases between the two ends. The DNA of the CDR3 is TGCGCCAGCAGCTCCGGGGACATTTTATACAATGAGCAGTTCTTC. This encodes CASSSGDILYNEQFF.

This chain joins TRBV12-3 or TRBV12-4 and TRBJ1-1; no definite D call. V was trimmed by 5 bases and J by 0 bases, leaving 19 bases between them. The CDR3 is 17 amino acids. The CDR3 coding sequence is TGTGCCAGCAGTCAGGCTAGCGAACCAAGCATGAACACTGAAGCTTTCTTT. Translated, it gives CASSQASEPSMNTEAFF.

This clonotype has more than one count but fewer than ten. The chain is built from TRBV20-1 and TRBJ2-1; 13 bases align to TRBD2. V dropped 2 bases and J dropped 2; count of bases not matched to a gene: 3. Germline V gives CDR1 DFQATT, CDR2 SNEGSKA (reference sequence). CDR3 length: 16 amino acids. The CDR3 sequence is CSARPGLAGPYNEQFF. DNA for the CDR3: TGCAGTGCTAGACCGGGACTAGCGGGGCCCTACAATGAGCAGTTCTTC.

V usage is TRBV12-3 or TRBV12-4 and J usage is TRBJ1-1, with 9 bases identical to TRBD1. V was clipped by 6 bases and J by 6 bases; unmatched bases: 2. This CDR3 contains 12 residues. This chain's CDR3 is CASRGQGPEAFF. CDR3 in DNA: TGTGCCAGCAGGGGACAGGGCCCTGAAGCTTTCTTT.

This clonotype was picked up one time. One end of the junction is discordant with germline, which a read error may explain. The chain combines TRBV18 with TRBJ2-1; 8 positions match TRBD2. The CDR3 is 15 residues long. Germline CDR1 and CDR2: KGHSH and LQKENI. Here the CDR3 DNA reads TGTCCCAGCTCACCAACTAGCGGAGGGGACAATGAGCAGTTCTTC. It specifies CPSSPTSGGDNEQFF.

V is TRBV7-9 and J is TRBJ2-1; D gene unclear. The germline V and J ends were trimmed by 4 bases and 6 bases, with 10 bases remaining between them. Looked up from germline, CDR1 is SEHNR and CDR2 is FQNEAQ (reference sequence). CDR3 length equals 13 residues. CDR3 sequence (DNA): TGTGCCAGCAGCTCTCTGGTTAGCAATGAGCAGTTCTTC. Amino acid sequence: CASSSLVSNEQFF.

The chain employs TRBV24-1 and TRBJ1-2; no reliable D call. The germline V and J ends were trimmed by 3 bases and 7 bases, with 11 bases remaining between them. The CDR3 covers 13 residues. CDR1 and CDR2 (germline): KGHDR, SFDVKD. This CDR3 is CATSDHGVSGYTF. The CDR3 nucleotides are TGTGCCACCAGTGATCACGGGGTTTCTGGCTACACCTTC.